The TCR beta chain described here comes from a study of blood T cells in healthy people across ages. Findings and caveats of the study: Older individuals had lower TCR beta diversity per million T cells (the decline was roughly linear).

A second roughly 6 to 11 cycle PCR used barcoded and J-beta primers. Using its own MiXCR run on the 5' RACE reads, TCRdb lists one record per CDR3 protein. The sample contains roughly 830,000 distinct CDR3 sequences, under 80% of which appear only once. In regard to this clonotype: Its antigen remains unidentified.

The CDR3 contains 14 residues. Deletions cut 6 bases from V and 7 bases from J, with 16 bases between. V gene TRBV12-3 or TRBV12-4 combines with J gene TRBJ1-3; tentatively, D is TRBD1 (5 bases). This receptor was taken from a man between 25 and 39 years old in good health. The sequenced sample consisted of blood. CDR3: CASSPGQVGNTIYF. CDR3 DNA: TGTGCCAGCAGCCCAGGGCAGGTTGGCAACACCATATATTTT.